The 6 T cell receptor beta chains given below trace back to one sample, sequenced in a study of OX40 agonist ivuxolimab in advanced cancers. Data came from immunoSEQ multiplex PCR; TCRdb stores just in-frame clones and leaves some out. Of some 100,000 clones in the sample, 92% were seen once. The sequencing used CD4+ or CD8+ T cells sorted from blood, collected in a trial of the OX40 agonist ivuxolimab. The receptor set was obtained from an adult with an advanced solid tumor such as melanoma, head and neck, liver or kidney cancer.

The CDR3 sequence: CASSLAHQGRATEAFF. DNA for the CDR3: TGCGCCAGCAGCTTGGCCCATCAGGGGCGGGCCACTGAAGCTTTCTTT. The chain is built from TRBV5-1 and TRBJ1-1, with a tentative D call TRBD1 (6 bases). Germline V gene lookup returns CDR1 SGHRS and CDR2 YFSETQ. There are 16 residues in the CDR3. Trimming took off 0 bases at V and 4 bases at J, with 16 bases between the two ends.

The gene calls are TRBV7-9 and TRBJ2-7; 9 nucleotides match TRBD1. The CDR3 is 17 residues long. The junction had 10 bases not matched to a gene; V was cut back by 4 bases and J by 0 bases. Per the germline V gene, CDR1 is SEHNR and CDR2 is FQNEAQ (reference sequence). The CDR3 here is CASSWITGGENSYEQYF. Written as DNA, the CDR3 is TGTGCCAGCAGCTGGATTACAGGGGGCGAAAACTCCTACGAGCAGTACTTC.

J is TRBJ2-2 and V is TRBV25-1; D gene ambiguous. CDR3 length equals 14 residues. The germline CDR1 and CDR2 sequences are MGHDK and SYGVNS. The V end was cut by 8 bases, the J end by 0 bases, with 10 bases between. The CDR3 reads CASPRVSNTGELFF. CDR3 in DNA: TGTGCCAGCCCCCGGGTTTCGAACACCGGGGAGCTGTTTTTT.

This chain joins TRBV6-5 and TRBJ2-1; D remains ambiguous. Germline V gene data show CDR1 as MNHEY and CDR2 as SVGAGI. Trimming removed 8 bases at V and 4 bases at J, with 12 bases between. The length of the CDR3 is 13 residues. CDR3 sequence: CASSGSGYNEQFF. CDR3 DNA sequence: TGTGCCAGCTCAGGCAGTGGGTACAATGAGCAGTTCTTC.

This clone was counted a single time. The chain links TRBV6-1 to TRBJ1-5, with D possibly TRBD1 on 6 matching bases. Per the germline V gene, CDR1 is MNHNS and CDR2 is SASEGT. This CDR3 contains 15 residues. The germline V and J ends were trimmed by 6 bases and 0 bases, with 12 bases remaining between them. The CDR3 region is CASSVGHPSNQPQHF. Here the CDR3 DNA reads TGTGCCAGCAGCGTGGGACACCCTAGCAATCAGCCCCAGCATTTT.

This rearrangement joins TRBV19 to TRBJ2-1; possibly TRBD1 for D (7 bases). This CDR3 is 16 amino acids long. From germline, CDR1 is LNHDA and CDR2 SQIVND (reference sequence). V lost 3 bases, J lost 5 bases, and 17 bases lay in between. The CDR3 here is CASSIPSGGLDNEQFF. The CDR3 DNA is TGTGCCAGTAGTATCCCATCAGGGGGGCTGGACAATGAGCAGTTCTTC.